This record concerns one T cell receptor (beta chain) sequence. Its antigen is not known. These data come from a study of post-analysis software for immune sequencing data. Study findings and constraints: Five or six TRBV segments, TRBV5-6, TRBV5-1 and TRBV20-1 among them, were found more frequent in patients than controls. Samples prepared in the same batch strongly co-clustered by F measure. Significantly decreased normalized Chao1 diversity was recorded for multiple sclerosis patients relative to controls.

Unique molecular identifiers tagged the TCR beta cDNA libraries. One entry per CDR3 protein, called by TCRdb with MiXCR from the PCR reads. The table lists 820,000 or so distinct CDR3 sequences, about 50% of them singletons, with under 6% in the top ten. The CDR3 is 17 amino acids. The V gene lost 7 bases and the J gene lost 4 bases, with 24 bases spanning the gap. CDR1 SGHTA and CDR2 FQGNSA come from the germline V gene. The clonotype was recovered from a girl aged 10 to 17 with multiple sclerosis. The rearrangement uses TRBV7-2 and TRBJ2-3; TRBD2 might be the D (5 bases). Input material: blood. The CDR3, as DNA: TGTGCCAGCAACCCCCGTGGGCGGGTGGTATCTCCAGATACGCAGTATTTT. This encodes CASNPRGRVVSPDTQYF. The full variable domain, completed using reference TRBV7-2 and TRBJ2-3, is GAGVSQSPSNKVTEKGKDVELRCDPISGHTALYWYRQSLGQGLEFLIYFQGNSAPDKSGLPSDRFSAERTGGSVSTLTIQRTQQEDSAVYLCASNPRGRVVSPDTQYFGPGTRLTVL.